This TCR beta chain was sequenced for a study of neoadjuvant anti-PD-1 for oral cavity cancer. Regarding the study as a whole: Pretreatment Treg/Th17 ratio correlated inversely with post-treatment tumor clonality.

The protocol was immunoSEQ multiplex PCR, while the TCRdb copy is restricted to in-frame clones and leaves out a portion. The sample has around 11,000 clones; roughly half are singletons. By sample fraction, this clone is large. As yet, its antigen is unknown. Trimming left V 4 bases short and J 0 bases short, with 20 bases between. The CDR3 is 18 amino acids. Germline loops: CDR1 SGHDT, CDR2 YYEEEE. The rearrangement uses TRBV5-6 and TRBJ2-1; D may be TRBD1 (6 bases). The sequence came from a person aged 40 to 85 with oral cavity squamous cell carcinoma. The material was tumor tissue, obtained before nivolumab (anti-PD-1) treatment. CDR3 protein: CASSPYLRQASSYNEQFF. For the CDR3, the DNA is TGTGCCAGCAGCCCATACCTGCGACAGGCGAGCTCCTACAATGAGCAGTTCTTC.